The T cell receptor (beta chain) described here comes from a study of esophageal squamous cell carcinoma under preoperative chemotherapy. TCRdb passed the PCR reads through MiXCR, listing each CDR3 protein once. Counted here are roughly 30,000 distinct CDR3 sequences, roughly 52% occurring once; the ten biggest clones make up roughly 20%. Regarding this clonotype: A read error may account for a junction end that differs from germline.

This sample's time point: after preoperative PTX-NDP chemotherapy. Sampling was conducted from a patient given preoperative chemotherapy. The sequence derives from a human donor with esophageal squamous cell carcinoma. The donor label of this sample is uncertain.

CDR3 amino acids: CASSLGELFF. CDR3 coding DNA: TGTGCCAGCAGCTTGGGGGAGCTGTTCTTT. V and J are TRBV5-8 and TRBJ2-2; tentative D call: TRBD2 (5 bases). This CDR3 contains 10 residues. The V gene's germline CDR1 is SGHTS and CDR2 YDEGEE.